Listed here are 30 T cell receptor beta chains from one sample, sequenced in a study of CD8+CD57+ T cells in acquired aplastic anemia. For CDR3 and TCR beta VDJ profiling, genomic DNA was the template used. Via MiXCR, TCRdb re-called the reads, giving one row per CDR3 protein. Among 350,000 to 450,000 distinct CDR3 sequences listed, approximately 70% were seen once. Sequencing was carried out using sorted CD4+, CD8+, or CD8+CD57+ T cells (not recorded which) from PBMCs. The origin of the receptors is a human donor in good health, serving as a control.

The chain recombines TRBV10-3 with TRBJ1-5; D remains ambiguous. Germline V gives CDR1 ENHRY, CDR2 SYGVKD. The V gene lost 8 bases and the J gene lost 6 bases, with 14 bases spanning the gap. CDR3 length equals 13 residues. CDR3 in DNA: TGTGCCATCGGGGAGGTCGGAGCTCAGCCCCAGCATTTT. Translated: CAIGEVGAQPQHF.

The chain uses TRBV7-2 and TRBJ1-2, with 8 bases matching TRBD1. This CDR3 is built from 15 residues. Germline CDR1 SGHTA, CDR2 FQGNSA. V lost 5 bases and J lost 10; bases outside the gene matches: 15. The CDR3 sequence: CASSDSDRDKEAYTF. The CDR3 DNA reads as TGTGCCAGCAGCGACTCGGACAGGGATAAGGAGGCCTACACCTTC.

This clonotype was observed at least ten times. The chain couples TRBV5-1 to TRBJ2-7; D gene uncertain. Looked up from germline, CDR1 is SGHRS and CDR2 is YFSETQ. This CDR3 is built from 14 residues. Trimming pared 0 bases from V and 0 bases from J, leaving 7 bases between. The CDR3 protein is CASSLDPSSYEQYF. The CDR3 DNA is TGCGCCAGCAGCTTGGATCCAAGCTCCTACGAGCAGTACTTC.

On this clonotype: The junction differs from germline at one of its ends, possibly a read error. J is TRBJ1-2 and V is TRBV5-1; TRBD1 agrees at 7 bases. CDR1 is SGHRS, CDR2 YFSETQ, per germline. The length of the CDR3 is 16 residues. The CDR3 loop reads CTSSRTAGGNLYGYTF. CDR3 nucleotides: TGTACCAGCAGCCGAACGGCAGGGGGTAACCTCTATGGCTACACCTTC.

In this sample, this clonotype turned up many times. The rearrangement joins TRBV7-2 to TRBJ2-3; maybe TRBD2 (6 bases). Germline V gene data show CDR1 as SGHTA and CDR2 as FQGNSA. V gave up 0 bases and J gave up 5 bases, with 6 bases separating them. This CDR3 is 13 amino acids long. CDR3 in amino acids: CASSLAGGDTQYF. As DNA, the CDR3 is TGTGCCAGCAGCTTAGCCGGGGGAGATACGCAGTATTTT.

The V call is TRBV20-1, the J call TRBJ2-7; TRBD2 is a possible D gene (6 bases). Trimming pared 5 bases from V and 1 base from J, leaving 12 bases between. Germline lookup yields CDR1 DFQATT and CDR2 SNEGSKA (reference sequence). This CDR3 contains 13 residues. DNA for the CDR3: TGCAGTGCTGTGCGGGGCGCATCCTACGAGCAGTACTTC. Translated: CSAVRGASYEQYF.

This clonotype has just a few counts. One end of the junction does not line up with germline, which may come from a read error. The J gene is TRBJ2-4, the V gene TRBV7-8, with D perhaps matching TRBD1 (5 bases). Germline V gene sequence: CDR1 SGHVS, CDR2 FQNEAQ. The length of the CDR3 is 14 residues. The chain's CDR3 is CASSFGGAKSIQYF. In DNA, the CDR3 is TGTGCCAGCAGCTTCGGTGGGGCCAAAAGCATTCAGTACTTC.

This CDR3 is CASSFPVRGDTGEFF. The DNA of the CDR3 is TGTGCCAGCAGCTTCCCGGTGAGAGGGGACACTGGGGAGTTCTTT. The chain couples TRBV7-2 to TRBJ1-1; weak D call: TRBD1 (6 bases). The CDR3 sequence is 15 residues long. Germline CDR1 is SGHTA and CDR2 is FQGNSA. V was shortened by 3 bases and J by 14 bases, with 25 bases between the two germline ends.

The rearrangement uses TRBV6-1 and TRBJ1-1; the D gene is possibly TRBD1 (5 bases). CDR1 is MNHNS and CDR2 is SASEGT in the germline V gene. V lost 10 bases and J 7 bases, leaving 25 bases between the germline ends. The CDR3 is made up of 15 amino acids. The CDR3, as DNA: TGTGCCATCAGGCCTGATTCCGGGACGTGGATTGAAGCTTTCTTT. Translated, it gives CAIRPDSGTWIEAFF.

This clonotype has just a few counts. The chain carries TRBV7-3 and TRBJ1-6; TRBD1 matches 9 bases. CDR1 and CDR2 from the germline V gene are SGHTA and FQGTGA. Losses at the gene ends were 4 bases for V and 13 bases for J; bases not matched to a gene: 11. The CDR3 is made up of 15 amino acids. The chain's CDR3 is CASSSAGTGIPPLHF. CDR3 coding DNA: TGTGCCAGCAGCTCCGCCGGGACAGGGATTCCTCCCCTCCACTTT.

Ten or more counts support this clonotype. V gene TRBV29-1 combines with J gene TRBJ1-2, with 9 bases that match TRBD1. Germline V gene data show CDR1 as SQVTM and CDR2 as ANQGSEA. The junction had 11 bases not matched to a gene; V was cut back by 6 bases and J by 6 bases. The CDR3 contains 14 residues. The CDR3 loop reads CSVSGQGISHGYTF. The DNA for the CDR3 is TGCAGCGTGTCAGGACAGGGGATTTCCCATGGCTACACCTTC.

This rearrangement joins TRBV24-1 to TRBJ1-1, with TRBD2 matching 9 bases. The J call is doubtful: the DNA matches TRBJ2-3 better. Germline CDR1 is KGHDR and CDR2 is SFDVKD. The CDR3 extends over 14 amino acids. CDR3 coding DNA: TGTGCCACAAGAGCGGGGGGATGGACAACTACGCAGTATTTT. It translates to CATRAGGWTTTQYF.

This clonotype was observed many times. This chain connects TRBV5-6 to TRBJ1-4; 9 bases fit TRBD1. V trimming: 3 bases; J trimming: 7 bases; junction bases outside the gene matches: 7. CDR3 size: 15 residues. Germline assignment: CDR1 SGHDT and CDR2 YYEEEE. Written as DNA, the CDR3 is TGTGCCAGCAGCTGGAAGGGACAGGGCGGTGAAAAACTGTTTTTT. Translating gives CASSWKGQGGEKLFF.

This clonotype was recorded at least ten times. The chain recombines TRBV5-1 with TRBJ2-7; 7 bases match TRBD2. With V trimmed by 1 base and J by 6 bases, 7 bases remained unmatched. The length of the CDR3 is 14 residues. From germline, CDR1 is SGHRS and CDR2 YFSETQ. Here the CDR3 reads CASSLIGGGGEQYF. The CDR3 bases are TGCGCCAGCAGCTTGATAGGTGGGGGGGGCGAGCAGTACTTC.

In regard to this clonotype: Its ends do not fully match the called genes, so a read error is possible. The chain combines TRBV15 with TRBJ1-4; no clear D gene. The germline CDR1 and CDR2 sequences are LNHNV and YYDKDF (reference sequence). This CDR3 is built from 16 residues. The CDR3 DNA reads as TGTGCCACCAGCGGATCGCCGGGATTCTTAGATGAAAGCCTGTTCTTT. This translates into CATSGSPGFLDESLFF. Using reference TRBV15 and TRBJ1-4 for the parts outside the CDR3, the full variable domain is DAMVIQNPRYQVTQFGKPVTLSCSQTLNHNVMYWYQQKSSQAPKLLFHYYDKDFNNEADTPDNFQSRRPNTSFCFLDIRSPGLGDTAMYLCATSGSPGFLDESLFFGSGTQLSVL.

In nucleotides, the CDR3 is TGTGCCAGCAGCGCGAACTGGGAGGTGATCGAGGAGCAGTACTTC. It codes for CASSANWEVIEEQYF. The chain is built from TRBV9 and TRBJ2-7, with a possible D match to TRBD2 (6 bases). V lost 3 bases to trimming and J lost 7 bases, with 20 bases between them. The length of the CDR3 is 15 residues. The germline gives CDR1 SGDLS, CDR2 YYNGEE.

V is TRBV24-1 and J is TRBJ2-1; D unclear. From germline, CDR1 is KGHDR and CDR2 SFDVKD. The V and J ends lost 12 bases and 4 bases respectively, with 15 bases between them. This CDR3 is built from 13 residues. The CDR3 here is CAWTVSPYNEQFF. The CDR3 DNA reads TGTGCCTGGACCGTGTCCCCGTACAATGAGCAGTTCTTC.

The V and J genes are TRBV12-3 or TRBV12-4 and TRBJ1-4; possibly TRBD1 for D (5 bases). The CDR3 consists of 14 residues. V was shortened by 4 bases and J by 4 bases, with 10 bases between the two germline ends. This chain's CDR3 is CASSWDQYNEKLFF. Here the CDR3 DNA reads TGTGCCAGCAGTTGGGACCAGTATAATGAAAAACTGTTTTTT.

The count of this clonotype is one. At one end, the junction sequence differs from germline, possibly due to a read error. The rearrangement uses TRBV12-3 or TRBV12-4 and TRBJ1-5; TRBD1 matches at 8 bases. The CDR3 runs to 15 residues. The CDR3 nucleotides read TGTGCCAGCAGTTTAGGACAGGGGATGAGTCAGCCCCGGCATTTT. Its protein is CASSLGQGMSQPRHF.

To note about this clonotype: At one end, the junction sequence differs from germline, possibly due to a read error. The chain combines TRBV7-9 with TRBJ2-1; 10 bases are shared with TRBD1. The CDR3 is 15 residues long. CDR1 is SEHNR and CDR2 is FQNEAQ in the germline V gene (reference sequence). The CDR3 DNA reads TGCGCCAGCAGTGTGGGGGGGGACAGGGGAAATGAGCAGTTCTTC. It specifies CASSVGGDRGNEQFF.

V is TRBV5-6 and J is TRBJ1-5; 7 bases match TRBD1. The CDR3 covers 13 residues. With V trimmed by 4 bases and J by 8 bases, 6 bases remained unmatched. The germline gives CDR1 SGHDT, CDR2 YYEEEE. In nucleotides, the CDR3 is TGTGCCAGCAGCGTGACAGGGATGGAGCCCCAGCATTTT. Translation: CASSVTGMEPQHF.

There are many counts of this clonotype. The chain joins TRBV5-1 to TRBJ1-4; 7 nucleotides line up with TRBD1. V lost 5 bases and J lost 6; bases outside the gene matches: 4. Germline loops: CDR1 SGHRS, CDR2 YFSETQ. The CDR3 has 13 amino acids. CDR3 amino acids: CASRQGLDEKLFF. The CDR3 nucleotides are TGCGCCAGCAGACAGGGGTTGGATGAAAAACTGTTTTTT.

CDR3 loop: CASSSIAANYGYTF. CDR3 nucleotide sequence: TGCGCCAGCAGCTCGATTGCAGCTAACTATGGCTACACCTTC. This chain joins TRBV5-1 and TRBJ1-2; the D is unclear. Germline loops: CDR1 SGHRS, CDR2 YFSETQ. CDR3 size: 14 residues. V lost 3 bases and J lost 0, with 9 bases in between.

Concerning this clonotype: A junction boundary mismatches the germline segment, possibly from a read error. The chain has TRBV9 and TRBJ1-2; D unresolved. CDR1 SGDLS and CDR2 YYNGEE come from the germline V gene. This CDR3 has 14 residues. The CDR3 sequence is CASSFSLQETQYSF. The CDR3 coding sequence is TGTGCCAGCAGCTTCTCACTCCAAGAGACCCAGTACTCCTTC.

This chain connects TRBV11-3 to TRBJ2-5; D possibly corresponds to TRBD2 (6 bases). The CDR3 spans 14 residues. Germline CDR1 is SGHNT and CDR2 is YENEEA. Trimming left V 5 bases short and J 3 bases short, with 13 bases between. CDR3 sequence (DNA): TGTGCCAGCAGCCCCGACGGGGGAGAAGAGACCCAGTACTTC. Its translation: CASSPDGGEETQYF. Full variable domain (rest looked up from reference TRBV11-3 and TRBJ2-5): EAGVVQSPRYKIIEKKQPVAFWCNPISGHNTLYWYLQNLGQGPELLIRYENEEAVDDSQLPKDRFSAERLKGVDSTLKIQPAELGDSAVYLCASSPDGGEETQYFGPGTRLLVL.

This sequence joins TRBV10-3 and TRBJ1-2, with 9 bases lining up with TRBD1. Germline V CDR1 and CDR2: ENHRY, SYGVKD. The J segment lost 5 bases and the V segment lost 8 bases, leaving 0 bases of the junction unmatched. This CDR3 is built from 11 residues. CDR3 residues: CAIGTGYGYTF. The CDR3, as DNA: TGTGCCATCGGGACAGGGTATGGCTACACCTTC.

The J gene is TRBJ2-7, the V gene TRBV5-1, with TRBD2 matching 7 bases. CDR1 is SGHRS, CDR2 YFSETQ, per germline. Unmatched junction bases numbered 10, after V lost 4 bases and J lost 6 bases. The CDR3 is made up of 14 amino acids. CDR3 DNA: TGCGCCAGCAGCGCTGTGGGGACGGGGGGCGAGCAGTACTTC. Amino acid sequence: CASSAVGTGGEQYF. Combining the CDR3 with reference TRBV5-1 and TRBJ2-7 gives the whole variable domain KAGVTQTPRYLIKTRGQQVTLSCSPISGHRSVSWYQQTPGQGLQFLFEYFSETQRNKGNFPGRFSGRQFSNSRSEMNVSTLELGDSALYLCASSAVGTGGEQYFGPGTRLTVT.

The chain recombines TRBV10-1 with TRBJ2-1; the D gene is possibly TRBD2 (5 bases). Between the trimmed V and J ends, which lost 6 bases and 10 bases, there was a span of 13 bases. Germline V gene sequence: CDR1 WNHNN, CDR2 SYGVQD (reference sequence). The CDR3 has 12 residues. Here the CDR3 reads CASSREGREQFF. The CDR3 DNA follows: TGCGCCAGCAGCCGGGAAGGCAGGGAGCAGTTCTTC.

For this clonotype: Without the conserved terminal phenylalanine or tryptophan, this CDR3 likely stems from a read error. The DNA is left out, because the CDR3 cannot be placed on it with certainty; the CDR3 is given as TCRdb lists it. This CDR3 reads CASSESRGGNRSPL. The chain has TRBV2 and TRBJ1-2; the table assigns TRBD1, which was not confirmed against the DNA. The CDR3 is 14 residues long, counting both termini. Per the germline V gene, CDR1 is SNHLY and CDR2 is FYNNEI.

This sequence joins TRBV7-9 and TRBJ1-2; D is possibly TRBD1 (5 bases). Germline V gene lookup returns CDR1 SEHNR and CDR2 FQNEAQ (reference sequence). The CDR3 consists of 15 residues. CDR3 protein: CVNSLAQGPNYGYTF. The CDR3, as DNA: TGTGTCAACAGCTTAGCCCAGGGTCCTAACTATGGCTACACCTTC.